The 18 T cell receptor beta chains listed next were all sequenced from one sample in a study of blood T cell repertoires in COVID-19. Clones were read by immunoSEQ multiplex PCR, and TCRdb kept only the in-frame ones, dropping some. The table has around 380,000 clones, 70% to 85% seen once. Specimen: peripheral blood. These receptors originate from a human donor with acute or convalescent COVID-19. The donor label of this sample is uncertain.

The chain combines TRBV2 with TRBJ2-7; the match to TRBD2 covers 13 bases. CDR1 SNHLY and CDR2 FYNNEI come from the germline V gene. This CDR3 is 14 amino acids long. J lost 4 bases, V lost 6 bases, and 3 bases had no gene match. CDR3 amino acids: CASRMGLAGYEQYF. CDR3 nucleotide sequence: TGTGCCAGCAGGATGGGACTAGCGGGGTACGAGCAGTACTTC.

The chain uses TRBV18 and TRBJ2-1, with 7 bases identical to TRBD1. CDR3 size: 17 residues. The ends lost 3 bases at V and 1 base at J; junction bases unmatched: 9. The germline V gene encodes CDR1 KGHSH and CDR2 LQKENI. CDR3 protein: CASSPRQGYNSYNEQFF. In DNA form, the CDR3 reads TGTGCCAGCTCACCTAGACAGGGTTATAATTCCTACAATGAGCAGTTCTTC.

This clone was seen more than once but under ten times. CDR3 sequence reads: CASSTTPGTDTLSGANVLTF. The CDR3 coding sequence is TGCGCCAGCAGCACGACTCCCGGGACAGATACTCTCTCTGGGGCCAACGTCCTGACTTTC. The rearrangement joins TRBV5-1 to TRBJ2-6; 7 nucleotides align to TRBD1. Per germline, CDR1 SGHRS and CDR2 YFSETQ. J lost 0 bases, V lost 4 bases, and 16 bases had no gene match. This CDR3 spans 20 amino acids.

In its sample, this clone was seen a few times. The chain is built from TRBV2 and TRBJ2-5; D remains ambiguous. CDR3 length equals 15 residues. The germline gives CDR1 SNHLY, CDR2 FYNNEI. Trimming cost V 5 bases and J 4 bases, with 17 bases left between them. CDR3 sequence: CASSYEETVVETQYF. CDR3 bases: TGTGCCAGCAGTTACGAGGAGACGGTGGTAGAGACCCAGTACTTC. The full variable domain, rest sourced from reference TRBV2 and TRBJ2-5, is EPEVTQTPSHQVTQMGQEVILRCVPISNHLYFYWYRQILGQKVEFLVSFYNNEISEKSEIFDDQFSVERPDGSNFTLKIRSTKLEDSAMYFCASSYEETVVETQYFGPGTRLLVL.

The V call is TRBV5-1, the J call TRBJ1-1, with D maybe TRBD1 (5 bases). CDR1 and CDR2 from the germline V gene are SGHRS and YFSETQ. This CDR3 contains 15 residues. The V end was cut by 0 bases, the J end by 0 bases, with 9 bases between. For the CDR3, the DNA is TGCGCCAGCAGCTTGGGACAGAACATGAACACTGAAGCTTTCTTT. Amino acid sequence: CASSLGQNMNTEAFF.

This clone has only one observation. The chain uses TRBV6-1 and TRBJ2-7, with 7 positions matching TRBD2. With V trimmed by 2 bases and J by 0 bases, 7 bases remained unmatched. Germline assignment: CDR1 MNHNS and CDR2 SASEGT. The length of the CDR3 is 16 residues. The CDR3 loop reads CASSESGGWSSYEQYF. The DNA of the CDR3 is TGTGCCAGCAGTGAATCCGGGGGGTGGTCCTCCTACGAGCAGTACTTC.

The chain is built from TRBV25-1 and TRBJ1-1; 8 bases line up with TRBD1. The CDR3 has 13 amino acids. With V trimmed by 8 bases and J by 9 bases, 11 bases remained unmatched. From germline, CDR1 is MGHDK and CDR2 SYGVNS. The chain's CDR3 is CASGVHRGGKAFF. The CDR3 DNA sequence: TGTGCCAGCGGTGTCCACAGGGGGGGGAAAGCTTTCTTT.

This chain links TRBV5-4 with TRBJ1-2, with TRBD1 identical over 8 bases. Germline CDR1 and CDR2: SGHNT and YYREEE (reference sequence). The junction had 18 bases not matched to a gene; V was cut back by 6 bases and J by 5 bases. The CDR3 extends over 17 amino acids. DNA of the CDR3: TGTGCCAGCAAAACCGAAACAGGGGGGATTTATGGGTATGGCTACACCTTC. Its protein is CASKTETGGIYGYGYTF.

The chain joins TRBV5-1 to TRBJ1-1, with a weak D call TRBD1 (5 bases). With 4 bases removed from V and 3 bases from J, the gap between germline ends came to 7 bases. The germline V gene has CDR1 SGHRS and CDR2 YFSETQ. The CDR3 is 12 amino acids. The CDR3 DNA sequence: TGCGCCAGCAGCAGGGGCGACACTGAAGCTTTCTTT. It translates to CASSRGDTEAFF.

CDR3 DNA: TGCAGCATCCGGGACAACCCCAATTCACCCCTCCACTTT. Amino acids: CSIRDNPNSPLHF. V is TRBV29-1 and J is TRBJ1-6; perhaps TRBD1 as D (6 bases). Trimming removed 8 bases from V and 7 bases from J, with 15 bases in between. Germline CDR1 reads SQVTM; CDR2 reads ANQGSEA. The CDR3 is 13 amino acids.

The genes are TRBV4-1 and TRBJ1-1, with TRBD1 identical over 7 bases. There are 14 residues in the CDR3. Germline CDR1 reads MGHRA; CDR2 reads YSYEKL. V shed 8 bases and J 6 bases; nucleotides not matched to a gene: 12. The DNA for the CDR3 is TGCGCCAGCGAATCGTATCAGGGGGGCGCTGAAGCTTTCTTT. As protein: CASESYQGGAEAFF.

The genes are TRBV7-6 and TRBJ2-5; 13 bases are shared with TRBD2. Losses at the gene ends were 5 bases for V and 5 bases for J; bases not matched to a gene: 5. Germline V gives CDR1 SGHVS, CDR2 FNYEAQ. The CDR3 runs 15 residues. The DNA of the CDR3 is TGTGCCAGCAGCGGGGGACTAGCGGGACTGGAGACCCAGTACTTC. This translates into CASSGGLAGLETQYF.

The CDR3 is CASSLVPDRHYGYTF. CDR3 bases: TGTGCCAGCAGCTTGGTTCCCGACAGGCACTATGGCTACACCTTC. The J gene is TRBJ1-2, the V gene TRBV5-6; weak D call: TRBD1 (6 bases). The CDR3 is made up of 15 amino acids. Trimming pared 0 bases from V and 3 bases from J, leaving 12 bases between. Germline CDR1 reads SGHDT; CDR2 reads YYEEEE.

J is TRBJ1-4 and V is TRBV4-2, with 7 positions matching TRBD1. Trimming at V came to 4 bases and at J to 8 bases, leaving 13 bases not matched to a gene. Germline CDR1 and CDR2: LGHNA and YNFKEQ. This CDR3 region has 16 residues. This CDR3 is CASSLVGDSGLEKLFF. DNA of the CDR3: TGTGCCAGCAGCCTCGTAGGGGACAGCGGGCTCGAAAAACTGTTTTTT.

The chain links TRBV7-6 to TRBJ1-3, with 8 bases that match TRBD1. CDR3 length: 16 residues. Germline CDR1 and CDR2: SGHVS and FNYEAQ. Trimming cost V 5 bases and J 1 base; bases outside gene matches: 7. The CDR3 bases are TGTGCCAGCAGCAGGACAGGGTCCCGGTCTGGAAACACCATATATTTT. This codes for CASSRTGSRSGNTIYF.

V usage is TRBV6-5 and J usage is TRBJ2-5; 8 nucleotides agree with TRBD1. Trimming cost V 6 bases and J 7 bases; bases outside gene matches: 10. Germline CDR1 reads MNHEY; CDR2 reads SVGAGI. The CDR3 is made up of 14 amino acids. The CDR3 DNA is TGTGCCAGCAGAGTGACCGGGACAGGCGGGACCCAGTACTTC. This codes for CASRVTGTGGTQYF.

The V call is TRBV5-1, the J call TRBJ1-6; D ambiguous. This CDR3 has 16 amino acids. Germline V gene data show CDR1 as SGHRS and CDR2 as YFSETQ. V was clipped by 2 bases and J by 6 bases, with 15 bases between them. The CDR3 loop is CASSLGGISSNSPLHF. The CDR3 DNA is TGCGCCAGCAGCTTAGGAGGGATATCAAGTAATTCACCCCTCCACTTT.

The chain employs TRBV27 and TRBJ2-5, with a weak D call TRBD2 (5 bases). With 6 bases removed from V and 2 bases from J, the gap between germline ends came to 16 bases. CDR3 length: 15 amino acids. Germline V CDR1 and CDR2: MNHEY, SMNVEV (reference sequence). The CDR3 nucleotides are TGTGCCAGCAGGCGAGCCGGGGTGGAACAAGAGACCCAGTACTTC. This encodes CASRRAGVEQETQYF.